The clone carrying this T cell receptor beta chain was counted a single time. TCRdb's copy holds only in-frame clones and misses some; the assay was immunoSEQ multiplex PCR. The table lists roughly 290,000 clones, approximately 83% of them singletons, with over 2% in the top ten. The data are from a study of blood T cell repertoires in COVID-19. V was cut by 0 bases and J by 0 bases, with 10 bases left in between. Germline CDR1 reads SGHNT; CDR2 reads YYREEE (reference sequence). CDR3 size: 16 residues. The TCR sequence derives from a woman aged 30 to 39 who had recovered from COVID-19. V gene TRBV5-4 combines with J gene TRBJ2-1; D is uncertain. Sequencing input: peripheral blood. The CDR3 is CASSLGSSSSYNEQFF. DNA for the CDR3: TGTGCCAGCAGCTTGGGGTCTTCGAGCTCCTACAATGAGCAGTTCTTC. The complete variable domain, with remaining parts taken from reference TRBV5-4 and TRBJ2-1, reads ETGVTQSPTHLIKTRGQQVTLRCSSQSGHNTVSWYQQALGQGPQFIFQYYREEENGRGNFPPRFSGLQFPNYSSELNVNALELDDSALYLCASSLGSSSSYNEQFFGPGTRLTVL.